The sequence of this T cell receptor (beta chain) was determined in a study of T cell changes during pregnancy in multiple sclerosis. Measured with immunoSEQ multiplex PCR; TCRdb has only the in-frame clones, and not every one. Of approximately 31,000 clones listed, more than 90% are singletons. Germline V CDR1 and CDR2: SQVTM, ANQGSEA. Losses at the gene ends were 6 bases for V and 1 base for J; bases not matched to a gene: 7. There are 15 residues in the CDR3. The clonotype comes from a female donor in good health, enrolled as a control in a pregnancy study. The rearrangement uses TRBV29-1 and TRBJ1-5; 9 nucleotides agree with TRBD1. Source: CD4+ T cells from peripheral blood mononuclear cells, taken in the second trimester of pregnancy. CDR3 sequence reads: CSVLTGTGSNQPQHF. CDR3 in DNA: TGCAGCGTCCTAACCGGGACAGGGAGCAATCAGCCCCAGCATTTT.